This paragraph covers one T cell receptor (beta chain) sequence. Germline V CDR1 and CDR2: SGHRS, YFSETQ. This CDR3 spans 15 amino acids. Trimming stripped 5 bases from V and 9 bases from J, with 21 bases between. The table came from immunoSEQ multiplex PCR; TCRdb's copy has only in-frame clones and leaves some out. This table holds 95,000 to 100,000 clones, around 92% found once. The sample is drawn from a study of T cell changes during pregnancy in multiple sclerosis. The J gene is TRBJ1-5, the V gene TRBV5-1; D is uncertain. The sequence came from a female donor in good health, enrolled as a control in a pregnancy study. Sequencing was performed on peripheral blood, taken after pregnancy. The CDR3 DNA reads as TGCGCCAGCAGTACAGAAAACAGTTTCTCTTCGCCCCAGCATTTT. It yields the protein CASSTENSFSSPQHF.